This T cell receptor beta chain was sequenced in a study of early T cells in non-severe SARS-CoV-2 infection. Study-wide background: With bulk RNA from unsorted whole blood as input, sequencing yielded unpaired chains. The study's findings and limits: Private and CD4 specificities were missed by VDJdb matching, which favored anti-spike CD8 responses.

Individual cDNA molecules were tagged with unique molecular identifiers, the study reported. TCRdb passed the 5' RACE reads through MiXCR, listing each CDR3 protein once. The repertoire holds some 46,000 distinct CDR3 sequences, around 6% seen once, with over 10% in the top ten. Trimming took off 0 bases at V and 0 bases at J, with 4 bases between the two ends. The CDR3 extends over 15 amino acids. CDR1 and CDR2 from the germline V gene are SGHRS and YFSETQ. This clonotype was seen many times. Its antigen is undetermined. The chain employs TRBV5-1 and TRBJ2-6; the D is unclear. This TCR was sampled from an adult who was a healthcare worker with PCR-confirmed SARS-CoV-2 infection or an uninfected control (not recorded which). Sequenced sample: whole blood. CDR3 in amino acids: CASSLVLSGANVLTF. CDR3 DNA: TGCGCCAGCAGCTTGGTTCTCTCTGGGGCCAACGTCCTGACTTTC.